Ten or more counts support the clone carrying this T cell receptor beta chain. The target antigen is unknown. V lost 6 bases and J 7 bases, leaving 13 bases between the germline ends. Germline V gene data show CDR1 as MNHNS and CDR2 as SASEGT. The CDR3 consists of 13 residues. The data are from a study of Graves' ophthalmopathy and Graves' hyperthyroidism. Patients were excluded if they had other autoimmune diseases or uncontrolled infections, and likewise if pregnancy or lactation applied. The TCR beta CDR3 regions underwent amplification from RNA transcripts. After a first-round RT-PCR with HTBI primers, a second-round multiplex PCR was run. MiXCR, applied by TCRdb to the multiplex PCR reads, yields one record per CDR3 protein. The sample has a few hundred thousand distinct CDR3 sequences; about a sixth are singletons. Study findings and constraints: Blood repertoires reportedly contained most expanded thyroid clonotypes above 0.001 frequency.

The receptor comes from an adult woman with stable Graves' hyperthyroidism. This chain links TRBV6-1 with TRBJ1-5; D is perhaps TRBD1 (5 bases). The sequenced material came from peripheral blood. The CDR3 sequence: CASRRQREQPQHF. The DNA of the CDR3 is TGTGCCAGCAGAAGACAGAGGGAACAGCCCCAGCATTTT.